This TCR beta chain stems from a study of blood T cell repertoires in COVID-19. Looking at the study overall: Samples representing acute and convalescent COVID-19 were sourced from the United States, Italy and Spain. T cells, B-cell-depleted T cells, or PBMCs provided the cDNA or gDNA that served as material.

Germline V lookup: CDR1 SGHTA, CDR2 FQGNSA. J was trimmed by 5 bases and V by 1 base; bases with no gene match: 7. This CDR3 has 15 amino acids. In the original processing: Amplification of reference gene primers was used by the study to estimate nucleated cell counts. Repertoires were generated with immunoSEQ multiplex PCR, while TCRdb's copy carries only in-frame clones and drops some. For V, J and clone size, that table is used; D and trimming come from the DNA. The table records some 150,000 clones, around 83% of them present only once. This TCR was recovered from a woman in her 50s with acute or convalescent COVID-19. The sequencing input was peripheral blood. This chain links TRBV7-2 with TRBJ1-2; 7 bases map to TRBD1. CDR3 loop: CASSLGGGDLYGYTF. CDR3 DNA sequence: TGTGCCAGCAGCTTAGGAGGGGGCGATCTATATGGCTACACCTTC.